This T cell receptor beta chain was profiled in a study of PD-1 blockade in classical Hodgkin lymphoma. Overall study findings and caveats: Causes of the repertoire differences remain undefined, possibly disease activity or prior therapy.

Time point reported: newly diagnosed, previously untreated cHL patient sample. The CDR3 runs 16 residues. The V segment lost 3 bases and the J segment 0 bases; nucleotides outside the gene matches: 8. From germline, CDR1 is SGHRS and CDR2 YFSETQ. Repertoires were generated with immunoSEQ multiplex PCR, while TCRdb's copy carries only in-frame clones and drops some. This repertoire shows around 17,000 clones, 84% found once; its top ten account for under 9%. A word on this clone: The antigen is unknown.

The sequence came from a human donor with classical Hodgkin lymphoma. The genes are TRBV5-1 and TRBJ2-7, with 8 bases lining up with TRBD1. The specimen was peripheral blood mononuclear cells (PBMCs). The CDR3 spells CASSWQGQDRSYEQYF. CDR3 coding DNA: TGCGCCAGCAGCTGGCAGGGACAGGATCGCTCCTACGAGCAGTACTTC.